What follows are 25 T cell receptor beta chains derived from one specimen sequenced in a study of CD8 T cells in Susac syndrome (dated by TCRdb to the late 2010s). Library method: the immunoSEQ multiplex PCR assay. RNA was extracted using the RNeasy kit, and roughly 0.5 to 1 microgram was reverse transcribed with random hexamers. TCRdb reworked the public reads: Q25 trimming with fastp, MiXCR clone assembly, productive beta chains retained. Identical CDR3 proteins give one entry, which carries the most common genes and DNA. Within this sample are 170,000 or so distinct CDR3 sequences, with roughly 94% of them counted one time only. The top ten clones comprise about 0.1% of the sample. Sequencing was done on a sample of CD4+ T cells from PBMCs. These receptor sequences come from a human donor with Susac syndrome.

V is TRBV10-3 and J is TRBJ1-2; D is ambiguous. V shed 5 bases and J shed 1 base, with 2 bases lying between them. Germline lookup yields CDR1 ENHRY and CDR2 SYGVKD. The CDR3 consists of 11 residues. CDR3 DNA sequence: TGTGCCATCAGTATTAACTATGGCTACACCTTC. Translating gives CAISINYGYTF.

The CDR3 region is CSAGGTSGSDEQFF. CDR3 in DNA: TGCAGTGCTGGGGGGACTAGCGGGAGCGATGAGCAGTTCTTC. The chain has TRBV20-1 and TRBJ2-1, with 14 positions matching TRBD2. The germline V gene encodes CDR1 DFQATT and CDR2 SNEGSKA (reference sequence). The CDR3 runs to 14 residues. Trimming at V came to 5 bases and at J to 8 bases, leaving 5 bases not matched to a gene.

In its sample, this clonotype was seen once. The chain combines TRBV30 with TRBJ2-5, with 10 nucleotides matching TRBD1. Germline V CDR1 and CDR2: GTSNPN, SVGIG (reference sequence). CDR3 length: 14 residues. Trimming took 2 bases from V and 4 from J; bases not matched to a gene: 4. Here the CDR3 DNA reads TGTGCCTGGAGTCCTCGGACAGGGGGAGAGACCCAGTACTTC. This gives the protein CAWSPRTGGETQYF.

The chain carries TRBV14 and TRBJ2-3, with 7 bases fitting TRBD1. The germline CDR1 and CDR2 sequences are SGHDN and FVKESK. Trimming took 4 bases from V and 2 from J; bases not matched to a gene: 6. The CDR3 sequence is 15 residues long. The CDR3 DNA is TGTGCCAGCAGCCCAGGGGGATGGGTCACAGATACGCAGTATTTT. The encoded protein is CASSPGGWVTDTQYF.

This chain links TRBV7-2 with TRBJ2-7, with 7 bases that match TRBD1. Germline loops: CDR1 SGHTA, CDR2 FQGNSA. V was pared by 7 bases and J by 0 bases, with 9 bases of the junction left unmatched. This CDR3 is 15 amino acids long. CDR3 in amino acids: CASTLTGALSYEQYF. The CDR3 region has the DNA TGTGCCAGCACCCTAACAGGGGCCCTCTCCTACGAGCAGTACTTC.

This clonotype was seen ten or more times. The gene calls are TRBV12-3 or TRBV12-4 and TRBJ2-7; D not resolved. This CDR3 region has 11 residues. V lost 6 bases and J 3 bases, leaving 6 bases between the germline ends. CDR3 in amino acids: CASSLGYEQYF. The CDR3 DNA follows: TGTGCCAGCAGCTTGGGCTACGAGCAGTACTTC.

The J gene is TRBJ2-3, the V gene TRBV6-1; maybe TRBD2 (6 bases). Trimming took off 6 bases at V and 2 bases at J, with 15 bases between the two ends. This CDR3 contains 15 residues. Germline loops: CDR1 MNHNS, CDR2 SASEGT. This CDR3 reads CASRDPGLLTDTQYF. Written as DNA, the CDR3 is TGTGCCAGCAGAGATCCGGGACTCCTCACAGATACGCAGTATTTT.

The genes are TRBV30 and TRBJ1-4; D is undetermined. The germline V gene encodes CDR1 GTSNPN and CDR2 SVGIG (reference sequence). V lost 2 bases to trimming and J lost 0 bases, with 7 bases between them. CDR3 length: 14 amino acids. The CDR3 nucleotides read TGTGCCTGGAGTCGGACTTCAACTAATGAAAAACTGTTTTTT. Translation gives CAWSRTSTNEKLFF.

This clonotype was detected a few times. The chain couples TRBV18 to TRBJ2-2, with D hard to call. The CDR3 extends over 14 amino acids. V lost 1 base and J 1 base, leaving 4 bases between the germline ends. Germline values: CDR1 KGHSH, CDR2 LQKENI. CDR3 sequence: CASSPLKNTGELFF. The CDR3 DNA reads as TGTGCCAGCTCACCACTAAAGAACACCGGGGAGCTGTTTTTT.

J is TRBJ2-5 and V is TRBV6-5; D assignment may be TRBD1 or TRBD2 (5 bases each). V lost 6 bases and J 6 bases, leaving 20 bases between the germline ends. The CDR3 is 15 amino acids. Germline V gene data show CDR1 as MNHEY and CDR2 as SVGAGI. The CDR3 DNA follows: TGTGCCAGCAGCACCGGGACCCTTAAGTTGAAGACCCAGTACTTC. This gives the protein CASSTGTLKLKTQYF.

The chain uses TRBV6-5 and TRBJ2-3; D remains unclear. Trimming cost V 3 bases and J 4 bases, with 2 bases left between them. Germline assignment: CDR1 MNHEY and CDR2 SVGAGI. This CDR3 is built from 11 residues. The CDR3 DNA reads TGTGCCAGCAGTTATGCAGATACGCAGTATTTT. Amino acids: CASSYADTQYF.

The chain carries TRBV5-1 and TRBJ2-6; D not certain. Trimming cost V 0 bases and J 4 bases, with 8 bases left between them. Germline lookup yields CDR1 SGHRS and CDR2 YFSETQ. The CDR3 covers 15 residues. CDR3 loop: CASSLGVSGANVLTF. DNA for the CDR3: TGCGCCAGCAGCTTGGGGGTATCGGGGGCCAACGTCCTGACTTTC.

The chain uses TRBV5-6 and TRBJ2-2; 7 nucleotides match TRBD1. In germline, CDR1 is SGHDT, CDR2 YYEEEE. Trimming removed 0 bases from V and 3 bases from J; junction bases left unmatched: 5. This CDR3 spans 16 amino acids. CDR3 DNA sequence: TGTGCCAGCAGCTTGGGGCAGGGGGTATACACCGGGGAGCTGTTTTTT. It specifies CASSLGQGVYTGELFF.

This chain uses TRBV3-1 with TRBJ2-7; TRBD1 matches at 8 bases. The V gene end was trimmed by 3 bases and the J gene end by 5 bases; junction bases not matched to a gene: 6. The germline gives CDR1 LGHDT, CDR2 YNNKEL (reference sequence). This CDR3 spans 14 amino acids. The CDR3 DNA reads TGTGCCAGCAGCCACCCCGACAGGGGAGACGAGCAGTACTTC. It codes for CASSHPDRGDEQYF.

The chain couples TRBV27 to TRBJ1-1, with a weak D call TRBD1 (5 bases). Per germline, CDR1 MNHEY and CDR2 SMNVEV (reference sequence). This CDR3 contains 14 residues. V was clipped by 6 bases and J by 1 base, with 12 bases between them. CDR3 protein: CASSYRRANTEAFF. The CDR3 DNA reads as TGTGCCAGCAGCTACAGGCGGGCGAACACTGAAGCTTTCTTT.

The V gene is TRBV28, the J gene TRBJ1-1, with D maybe TRBD1 (6 bases). Trimming removed 5 bases at V and 6 bases at J, with 13 bases between. Germline V lookup: CDR1 MDHEN, CDR2 SYDVKM. The CDR3 loop spans 13 amino acids. The CDR3 region is CASSTGLRAEAFF. CDR3 in DNA: TGTGCCAGCAGTACAGGGCTAAGGGCTGAAGCTTTCTTT.

The chain is built from TRBV28 and TRBJ1-3; no clear D. The ends were cut back, 5 bases at V and 0 bases at J, with 17 bases in the middle. This CDR3 is built from 17 residues. CDR1 is MDHEN and CDR2 is SYDVKM in the germline V gene. The CDR3 DNA follows: TGTGCCAGCAGTCGTTCCCGGTTATTTGCCTCTGGAAACACCATATATTTT. It encodes CASSRSRLFASGNTIYF.

The chain recombines TRBV3-1 with TRBJ2-1; TRBD2 matches at 10 bases. Germline V gene lookup returns CDR1 LGHDT and CDR2 YNNKEL (reference sequence). The CDR3 consists of 17 residues. Trimming removed 3 bases from V and 0 bases from J; junction bases left unmatched: 5. DNA for the CDR3: TGTGCCAGCAGCCATGCCGGGACTAGCGTCTCCTACAATGAGCAGTTCTTC. It encodes CASSHAGTSVSYNEQFF.

The chain employs TRBV5-1 and TRBJ2-5, with 10 nucleotides matching TRBD1. This CDR3 has 15 residues. With 4 bases clipped from V and 2 bases from J, the junction kept 5 bases outside the gene matches. Germline V gives CDR1 SGHRS, CDR2 YFSETQ. The CDR3, as DNA: TGCGCCAGCAGCCCCGGGACAGGGGTTCAAGAGACCCAGTACTTC. Residues: CASSPGTGVQETQYF.

This clonotype was counted a single time. V usage is TRBV6-6 and J usage is TRBJ2-5, with D perhaps TRBD1 (5 bases). V lost 7 bases and J 5 bases, leaving 14 bases between the germline ends. Germline loops: CDR1 MNHNY, CDR2 SVGAGI (reference sequence). CDR3 length equals 13 residues. The CDR3 DNA reads TGTGCCAGCACACCTACAGGAGACGAGACCCAGTACTTC. Its translation is CASTPTGDETQYF.

The V call is TRBV27, the J call TRBJ1-1; 8 bases fit TRBD1. The J segment lost 5 bases and the V segment lost 5 bases, leaving 10 bases of the junction unmatched. The CDR3 is made up of 15 amino acids. Germline CDR1 and CDR2: MNHEY and SMNVEV (reference sequence). As DNA, the CDR3 is TGTGCCAGCAGTCCCCGGACAGGGAGAAGAACTGAAGCTTTCTTT. This gives the protein CASSPRTGRRTEAFF.

The rearrangement uses TRBV15 and TRBJ1-4; TRBD1 matches 7 bases. With 0 bases clipped from V and 0 bases from J, the junction kept 7 bases outside the gene matches. The CDR3 is 18 residues long. Germline-derived CDR1 and CDR2 are LNHNV and YYDKDF (reference sequence). This CDR3 reads CATSRDVGGPATNEKLFF. The CDR3 nucleotides are TGTGCCACCAGCAGAGACGTAGGGGGCCCTGCAACTAATGAAAAACTGTTTTTT. Full variable domain (rest looked up from reference TRBV15 and TRBJ1-4): DAMVIQNPRYQVTQFGKPVTLSCSQTLNHNVMYWYQQKSSQAPKLLFHYYDKDFNNEADTPDNFQSRRPNTSFCFLDIRSPGLGDTAMYLCATSRDVGGPATNEKLFFGSGTQLSVL.

The chain uses TRBV20-1 and TRBJ2-3; 11 bases match TRBD2. The CDR3 is 15 residues long. Per the germline V gene, CDR1 is DFQATT and CDR2 is SNEGSKA (reference sequence). With 1 base clipped from V and 8 bases from J, the junction kept 8 bases outside the gene matches. CDR3 nucleotide sequence: TGCAGTGCTAGAGGTCTAGCGGGGGGCCAAGGTACGCAGTATTTT. Encoded protein: CSARGLAGGQGTQYF.

This chain links TRBV30 with TRBJ1-1; D is uncertain. The germline V and J ends were trimmed by 0 bases and 5 bases, with 10 bases remaining between them. There are 13 residues in the CDR3. CDR1 GTSNPN and CDR2 SVGIG come from the germline V gene (reference sequence). The CDR3 bases are TGTGCCTGGAGTGTCGCCGTTGGAACTGAAGCTTTCTTT. Its translation is CAWSVAVGTEAFF.

The rearrangement uses TRBV7-9 and TRBJ2-7, with D perhaps given as TRBD1 or TRBD2 (5 bases each). Germline loops: CDR1 SEHNR, CDR2 FQNEAQ (reference sequence). This CDR3 region has 16 residues. Trimming stripped 1 base from V and 6 bases from J, with 19 bases between. CDR3 amino acids: CASSLGRGAYWSEQYF. The DNA of the CDR3 is TGTGCCAGCAGCTTAGGTAGAGGGGCCTACTGGAGCGAGCAGTACTTC.